The T cell receptor beta chain under discussion was sequenced for a study of blood T cells in healthy people across ages (dated by TCRdb to 2013 to 2016). Regarding the complete study: Template switching captured roughly one uniquely barcoded TCR beta cDNA molecule per two T cells in model experiments. Donors of different ages were randomly distributed across sequencing lanes to avoid experimental bias. For two donors (one aged 18 to 30 and one aged 80 or older), the study analyzed two additional independent replicas of 1 million unique cDNA reads from the same blood draw. The donors were split into four age groups: young (average roughly 15 years), middle-aged (39), aged (62) and long-lived (about 82). The study measured age-related changes in TCR beta repertoire diversity using deep sequencing normalized with unique cDNA molecular identifiers.

Findings and caveats that apply to the study as a whole: Estimates of total diversity based on one million sequenced T cells were considered lower bounds and underestimates. Observed TCR beta diversity per million T cells fell roughly linearly with age, and a significant reduction was already apparent by age roughly 41. Because the CMV infection status of the donors was unknown, age-related changes in expanded clonotypes may potentially have been confounded. A strong correlation was found between observed TCR beta diversity and the percentage of naive T cells measured by flow cytometry. Conclusive comparison of naive and antigen-experienced compartments was prevented by the profiling of bulk unsorted PBMCs. Compared with the aged group, more naive CD4+ T cells, fewer expanded clones and increased TCR diversity were shown by the long-lived group, suggesting age selection.

The donors were 40 or so Caucasian individuals from Russia, aged roughly 6 to 90 years, who were systemically healthy. Roughly 10 milliliters of peripheral blood were collected from each donor into EDTA-treated Vacutainer tubes. Ficoll-Paque density-gradient centrifugation was used to isolate PBMCs, with at least 7 million per sample. Trizol reagent was used to extract total RNA from PBMCs, with at least 5 micrograms per sample. Naive CD45RAhigh/CD27high T cell percentages were measured by flow cytometry on a PBMC aliquot from every donor. The CDR3 measures 11 amino acids from cysteine to phenylalanine. Only the CDR3 DNA is retained, 33 bases long and in frame from the first base. V loses 8 bases of germline sequence and J loses 5 bases, and the interval between the two ends is 12 bases. CDR1 is given as DFQATT and CDR2 as SNEGSKA, both from the germline V gene (reference sequence). Turning to this clonotype: Its antigen specificity is not known. The sample holds no much larger clone one base away, and base qualities are not on file.

Libraries were prepared through 5' RACE. Sequencing relied on an Illumina HiSeq 2500. The second PCR ran for roughly 7 to 12 cycles and used a J-beta primer mix along with a sample-barcoded 5' primer. A template-switch 5' adaptor carrying 12 random nucleotides introduced a unique molecular identifier onto each TCR beta cDNA molecule. Each sample yielded at least 2.5 million CDR3-containing paired-end reads. The Mint cDNA synthesis kit, primed by a TRBC-specific oligonucleotide, was used to synthesize first-strand cDNA from all RNA. After uracil-DNA glycosylase treatment, a first 18-cycle PCR used universal primers M1SS and BC2_uni_R on all cDNA. Processing in the source paper ran as follows. Normalization of each sample was performed by random selection of 1 million high-quality reads, each carrying a distinct molecular identifier. Instead of being binned into consensus sequences, reads with shared molecular identifiers were discarded. CDR3 identification, clonotype clustering and error correction used MiTCR with a Q25 quality threshold and the strictest error-elimination algorithm. A nonparametric unseen species model using Euler transformation provided a lower-bound estimate of total TCR beta diversity. TCRdb reprocessing: public reads trimmed at Q25 with fastp, clones called with MiXCR, in-frame beta chains kept. Records with the same CDR3 protein are collapsed into one entry carrying the most frequent genes and DNA. Here the V and J calls rest on TCRdb's processing, not on the authors' analysis. The sample includes roughly 570,000 distinct CDR3 sequences, with 25% to 30% observed a single time. The ten largest clones represent around 18% of the sample.

The sequence is built from TRBV20-1 and TRBJ2-5; the D gene could be TRBD1 or TRBD2, each one agreeing over 5 bases. Sequenced: blood. This TCR was sampled from a woman aged 65 to 85 in good health. The CDR3 sequence is CSITEGETQYF. At the DNA level, the sequence is TGCAGTATTACAGAGGGGGAGACCCAGTACTTC.